This record concerns one T cell receptor (beta chain) sequence. Its antigen is not identified. CDR3 length: 14 residues. Germline assignment: CDR1 LGHNA and CDR2 YSLEER. The ends were cut back, 1 base at V and 4 bases at J, with 11 bases in the middle. These data are taken from a study of shared clonotypes between healthy human individuals. Study-wide points: An effect of sequencing depth on clonotype sharing among donors was expected.

Measured with immunoSEQ multiplex PCR; TCRdb has only the in-frame clones, and not every one. The data show approximately 620,000 clones, around 97% seen once. Sequenced input: naive CD4+ T cells sorted from blood. The subset here: CD45RA+ positively selected. The sequence was collected from a woman aged 25 to 39 in good health. V usage is TRBV4-3 and J usage is TRBJ2-7, with D possibly TRBD2 on 6 matching bases. The CDR3 protein is CASSQVGRSYEQYF. In DNA, the CDR3 is TGCGCCAGCAGCCAAGTCGGGAGAAGTTACGAGCAGTACTTC.